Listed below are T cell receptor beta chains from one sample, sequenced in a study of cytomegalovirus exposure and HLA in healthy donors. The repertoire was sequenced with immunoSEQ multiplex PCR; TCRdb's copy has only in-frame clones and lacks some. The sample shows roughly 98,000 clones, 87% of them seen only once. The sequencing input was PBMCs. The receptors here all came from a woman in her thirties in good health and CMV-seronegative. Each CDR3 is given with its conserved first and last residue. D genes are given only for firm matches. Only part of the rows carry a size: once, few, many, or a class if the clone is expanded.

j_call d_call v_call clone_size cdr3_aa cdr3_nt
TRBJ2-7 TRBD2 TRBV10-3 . CAISEKGTSGIGYEQYF TGTGCCATCAGTGAGAAAGGGACTAGCGGGATTGGGTACGAGCAGTACTTC
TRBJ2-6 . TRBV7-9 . CASSLINSGANVLTF TGTGCCAGCAGCCTAATAAATTCTGGGGCCAACGTCCTGACTTTC
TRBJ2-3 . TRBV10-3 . CATTPLGASATDTQYF TGTGCCACCACCCCCTTGGGGGCCTCAGCCACAGATACGCAGTATTTT
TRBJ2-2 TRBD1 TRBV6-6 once CASSFETGLNTGELFF TGTGCCAGCAGCTTTGAGACAGGGCTAAACACCGGGGAGCTGTTTTTT
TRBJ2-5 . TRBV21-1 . CASSFKETQYF TGTGCCAGCAGCTTCAAAGAGACCCAGTACTTC
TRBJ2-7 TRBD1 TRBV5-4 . CASSPAGTAHYEQYF TGTGCCAGCAGCCCGGCCGGGACAGCCCACTACGAGCAGTACTTC
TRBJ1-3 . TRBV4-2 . CASSQGGQPTERRSGNTIYF TGTGCCAGCAGCCAAGGAGGACAGCCCACCGAGCGCAGGTCTGGAAACACCATATATTTT
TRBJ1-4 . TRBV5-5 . CASSLGPGLFF TGTGCCAGCAGCTTGGGACCGGGACTGTTTTTT
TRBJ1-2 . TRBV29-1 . CSVEVQGDGYTF TGCAGCGTTGAAGTACAGGGCGATGGCTACACCTTC
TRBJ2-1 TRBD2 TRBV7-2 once CASKLAGWHEQFF TGTGCCAGCAAACTAGCGGGATGGCATGAGCAGTTCTTC
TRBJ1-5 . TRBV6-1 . CASSERTGPGSQPQHF TGTGCCAGCAGTGAGCGAACAGGGCCTGGAAGCCAGCCCCAGCATTTT
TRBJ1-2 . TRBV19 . CASSTQDSYISGGYTF TGTGCCAGTAGTACCCAGGACAGTTACATTTCGGGCGGCTACACCTTC
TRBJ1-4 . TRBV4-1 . CASSQGQGNEKLFF TGCGCCAGCAGCCAAGGCCAGGGGAATGAAAAACTGTTTTTT
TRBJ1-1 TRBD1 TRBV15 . CATSRDKRTGQGEHTEAFF TGTGCCACCAGCAGAGATAAAAGGACAGGACAGGGGGAGCACACTGAAGCTTTCTTT
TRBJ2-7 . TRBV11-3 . CASSFVGVKATPYEQYF TGTGCCAGCAGCTTCGTAGGGGTCAAAGCGACACCCTACGAGCAGTACTTC
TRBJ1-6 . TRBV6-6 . CASSLASSYNSPLHF TGTGCCAGCAGCTTAGCGAGCTCCTATAATTCACCCCTCCACTTT
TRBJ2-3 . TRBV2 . CASRWAAGTQYF TGTGCCAGCAGATGGGCCGCGGGTACGCAGTATTTT
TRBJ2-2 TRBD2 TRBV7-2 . CASSPTSANTGELFF TGTGCCAGCAGCCCCACTAGCGCGAACACCGGGGAGCTGTTTTTT
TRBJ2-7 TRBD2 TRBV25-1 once CASSPPGLVYEQYF TGTGCCAGCAGTCCTCCGGGACTAGTTTACGAGCAGTACTTC
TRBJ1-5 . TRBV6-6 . CASSYSKGSRGQPQHF TGTGCCAGCAGTTACTCGAAAGGGAGTCGGGGTCAGCCCCAGCATTTT
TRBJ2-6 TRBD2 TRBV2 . CASSLKRGAGANVLTF TGTGCCAGCAGCCTCAAGCGGGGCGCGGGGGCCAACGTCCTGACTTTC
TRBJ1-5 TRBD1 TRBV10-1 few CASSVGTAQPQHF TGCGCCAGCAGTGTCGGGACAGCTCAGCCCCAGCATTTT
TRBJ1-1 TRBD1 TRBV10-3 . CATGTGGLMNTEAFF TGTGCCACCGGGACAGGGGGCCTCATGAACACTGAAGCTTTCTTT
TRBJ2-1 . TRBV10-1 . CASSESASSDTEQFF TGCGCCAGCAGTGAGTCGGCTAGCTCCGACACTGAGCAGTTCTTC
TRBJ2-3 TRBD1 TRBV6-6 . CASRPTGANTDTQYF TGTGCCAGCAGACCTACAGGGGCCAACACAGATACGCAGTATTTT
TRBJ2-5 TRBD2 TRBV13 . CASSFKSGGFETQYF TGTGCCAGCAGCTTTAAATCGGGAGGTTTTGAGACCCAGTACTTC
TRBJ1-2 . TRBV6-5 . CASSYWDRGSNYGYTF TGTGCCAGCAGTTACTGGGATAGGGGCTCTAACTATGGCTACACCTTC
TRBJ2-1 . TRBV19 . CASRPAPGRGYNEQFF TGTGCCAGTAGGCCCGCCCCGGGTCGCGGATACAATGAGCAGTTCTTC
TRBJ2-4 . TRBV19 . CASSIVGDSIQYF TGTGCCAGTAGTATAGTGGGGGACTCCATTCAGTACTTC
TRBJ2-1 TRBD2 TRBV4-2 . CASSPDPGGRSYNEQFF TGTGCCAGCAGCCCCGACCCGGGGGGTCGTTCCTACAATGAGCAGTTCTTC
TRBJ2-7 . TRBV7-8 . CASSFPLPRSPNLGYEQYF TGTGCCAGCAGCTTCCCCCTTCCCCGGAGCCCAAACCTAGGCTACGAGCAGTACTTC
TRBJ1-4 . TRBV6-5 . CASMSTANEKLFF TGTGCCTCTATGAGCACCGCTAATGAAAAACTGTTTTTT
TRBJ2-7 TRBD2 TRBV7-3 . CASSLGGSSHEQYF TGTGCCAGCAGCTTAGGCGGGAGTTCCCACGAGCAGTACTTC
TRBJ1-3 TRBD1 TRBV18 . CASSPRTGLSGNTIYF TGTGCCAGCTCACCACGGACAGGACTCTCTGGAAACACCATATATTTT
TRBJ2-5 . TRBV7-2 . CASSPRTRETQYF TGTGCCAGCAGCCCTCGGACACGAGAGACCCAGTACTTC
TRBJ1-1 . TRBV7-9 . CASSPLGAEAFF TGTGCCAGCAGCCCCCTCGGGGCTGAAGCTTTCTTT
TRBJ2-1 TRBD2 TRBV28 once CASLSGSVDEQFF TGTGCCAGCCTTAGCGGGAGCGTGGATGAGCAGTTCTTC
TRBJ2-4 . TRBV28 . CATQRADLAKNIQYF TGTGCCACCCAAAGAGCGGACCTAGCCAAAAACATTCAGTACTTC
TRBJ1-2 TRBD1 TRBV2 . CASSPAGQRLYGYTF TGTGCCAGCAGCCCGGCGGGACAGCGACTCTATGGCTACACCTTC
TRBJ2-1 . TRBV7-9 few CASSLALRSADEQFF TGTGCCAGCAGCTTAGCGCTTCGATCAGCGGATGAGCAGTTCTTC
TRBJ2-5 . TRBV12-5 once CASGLGQETETQYF TGTGCTAGTGGTTTGGGACAGGAGACGGAGACCCAGTACTTC
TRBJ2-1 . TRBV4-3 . CASSQVRSSYNEQFF TGCGCCAGCAGCCAAGTTAGAAGCTCCTACAATGAGCAGTTCTTC